The present T cell receptor (beta chain) was sequenced within a study of blood T cell repertoires in COVID-19. Germline V gene data show CDR1 as SGHAT and CDR2 as FQNNGV. The CDR3 extends over 13 amino acids. Germline trimming cut 5 bases from V and 4 bases from J; bases unmatched to any gene: 3. Profiling relied on immunoSEQ multiplex PCR, and the TCRdb table lists in-frame clones only, not all of them. The sample yields roughly 290,000 clones, about 90% seen once. Input material: PBMCs or T cells enriched from blood (not recorded which). The source is a woman between 18 and 29 years old with acute COVID-19. The gene calls are TRBV11-2 and TRBJ1-1; 8 bases are a match to TRBD1. The CDR3 loop reads CASSRGTGTEAFF. CDR3 bases: TGTGCCAGCAGCCGTGGGACAGGCACTGAAGCTTTCTTT. The full variable domain, its missing parts supplied by reference TRBV11-2 and TRBJ1-1, is EAGVAQSPRYKIIEKRQSVAFWCNPISGHATLYWYQQILGQGPKLLIQFQNNGVVDDSQLPKDRFSAERLKGVDSTLKIQPAKLEDSAVYLCASSRGTGTEAFFGQGTRLTVV.